This T cell receptor beta chain was obtained from a study of tumor-infiltrating lymphocytes in primary liver carcinoma. Across the study: Patients' primary liver carcinoma was surgically resected. Sequencing of the samples generated roughly 3.5 to 7.13 million productive TCRbeta reads, with similar yields across tissue types. Study findings and constraints: Tumor tissue displayed a significantly greater top-250-clone fraction than blood (p = 0.039).

Germline V gene data show CDR1 as LGHNA and CDR2 as YSLEER. The CDR3 has 16 residues. Comments on this clonotype: No antigen is known for it.

TCR beta cDNA was reverse-transcribed from roughly 520 ng of total RNA. The reaction used a constant-region primer and ProtoScript II reverse transcriptase. Three nested multiplex PCR rounds, a slightly modified ARM-PCR method, built the TCR beta libraries. For 10 cycles apiece, the opening two PCR rounds ran with TRBV1-TRBV30 forward primers and a C-beta reverse primer. One entry per CDR3 protein, called by TCRdb with MiXCR from the multiplex PCR reads. The sample yields 300,000 to 400,000 distinct CDR3 sequences, more than 55% seen once. In addition to blood RNA drawn from unsorted whole blood, germline DNA was extracted.

The sequencing sample was made of peripheral blood. The TCR originated in a man aged 35 to 55 with primary liver carcinoma and hepatitis B virus infection. The chain employs TRBV4-3 and TRBJ2-7; 7 positions agree with TRBD1. The end of the DNA is better explained by TRBJ2-1, so the J call may be wrong. The CDR3 DNA follows: TGCGCCAGCAGCCGAGTCACAGGGGCCAGCTCCTACGAGCAGTTCTTC. Amino acid sequence: CASSRVTGASSYEQFF.